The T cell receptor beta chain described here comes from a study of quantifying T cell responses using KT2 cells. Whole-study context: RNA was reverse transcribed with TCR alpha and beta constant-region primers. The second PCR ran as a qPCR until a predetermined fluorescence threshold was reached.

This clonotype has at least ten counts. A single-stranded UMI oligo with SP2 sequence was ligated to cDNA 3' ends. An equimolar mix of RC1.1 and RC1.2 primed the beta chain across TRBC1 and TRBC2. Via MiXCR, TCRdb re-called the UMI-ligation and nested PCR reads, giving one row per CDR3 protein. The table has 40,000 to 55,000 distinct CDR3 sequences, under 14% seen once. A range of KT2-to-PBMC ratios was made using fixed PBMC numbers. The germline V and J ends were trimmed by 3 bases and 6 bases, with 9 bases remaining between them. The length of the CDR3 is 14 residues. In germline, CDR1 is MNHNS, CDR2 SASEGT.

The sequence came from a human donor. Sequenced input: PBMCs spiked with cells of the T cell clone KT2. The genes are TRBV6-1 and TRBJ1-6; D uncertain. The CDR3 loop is CASSDHLTNSPLHF. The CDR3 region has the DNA TGTGCCAGCAGTGACCATCTGACTAATTCACCCCTCCACTTT.